The clone carrying this T cell receptor beta chain came up many times. Its target is unknown. Clinical symptoms and serum thyroxine were used for diagnosis; TRAb, thyroid ultrasound and orbital computed tomography were also relied on. Amplifying from RNA transcripts, the study obtained TCR beta CDR3 regions. First-round RT-PCR used HTBI primers; second-round multiplex PCR followed. TCRdb ran MiXCR on the multiplex PCR reads and lists one entry per CDR3 protein. The sample lists nearly 400,000 distinct CDR3 sequences, around 16% seen once, with more than 1.5% in the top ten. This record belongs to a study of Graves' ophthalmopathy and Graves' hyperthyroidism. General study points: Distinction of ophthalmopathy from stable hyperthyroidism by a 13-signature model reached approximately 90% sensitivity and more than 65% specificity.

Trimming removed 0 bases from V and 3 bases from J, with 11 bases in between. This CDR3 is built from 15 residues. Germline CDR1 and CDR2: MNHEY and SVGAGI. The J gene is TRBJ1-1, the V gene TRBV6-5; D ambiguous. The source material was peripheral blood. This clonotype was obtained from a woman aged 18-30 years with Graves' ophthalmopathy. The CDR3 is CASSYSDIGHTEAFF. DNA of the CDR3: TGTGCCAGCAGTTACTCCGACATTGGCCACACTGAAGCTTTCTTT.